This TCR beta chain was found in a study of glioma-infiltrating T cells (dated by TCRdb to the mid-2010s). Regarding the complete study: Sequencing of TCR alpha- and beta-chain repertoires was performed on glioma tissue, on non-neoplastic brain tissue, and on matched peripheral blood mononuclear cells. To measure divergence between tissue and blood T-cell populations, each tissue-infiltrating repertoire was compared with the peripheral blood repertoire of the same patient. The paired cohort was made up of three low-grade glioma patients, under ten primary glioblastoma patients and three non-glioma patients who contributed non-neoplastic brain tissue.

Here V drops 5 bases and J drops 8 bases, and the junction holds 6 bases not matched to any gene. CDR1 and CDR2 (SGHTA, FQGTGA) derive from the germline V gene. Taken from cysteine to phenylalanine, the CDR3 has 15 residues. Of all the DNA, just the CDR3 is kept, 45 bases in frame from base 1. The table lists this clonotype with a few counts. Its antigen remains unidentified. No base qualities exist here, and no much larger clone lies one base off it. TCR alpha and beta CDR3 regions were amplified with the iRepertoire nested amplicon-rescue multiplex PCR (arm-PCR) platform from RNA. The input for one-step reverse transcription and amplification was about 90-400 ng of tissue mRNA or PBMC total RNA. Following bead purification, Illumina adapters were added by a secondary multiplex PCR, and the libraries were gel-purified between 200 and 400 bp. The libraries contained internal 6-nucleotide barcodes that were used for demultiplexing. The libraries were sequenced on an Illumina MiSeq using 2x220 or 2x250 nucleotide paired-end reads. Regarding the original processing steps: Paired reads were merged using FLASH 1.2.11 and aligned with BWA-MEM to the GRCh37 human genome, and TRA and TRB reads were then extracted. For V and J assignment, an IMGT-derived reference of cassette sequences and CDR3 motifs that included pseudogenes was used. Reads were translated in three frames, and productive CDR3s were defined by a C…FGXG motif without stop codons. A clonotype was defined as a unique combination of a V-J cassette pair and a CDR3 amino acid sequence. Reads were filtered by Hamming distance, thresholded by each sample's sequence error rate in mapped regions. TCRdb took the public reads, trimmed them with fastp at Q25, ran MiXCR for clone calling and kept in-frame beta chains. Records with the same CDR3 protein are collapsed into one entry carrying the most frequent genes and DNA. It is TCRdb's table, rather than the study itself, that gives the V and J calls and clone size. The sample table records 150,000 to 200,000 distinct CDR3 sequences; under 55% of these occur just once. The top ten clones comprise around 4.9% of the sample.

The study at large found these results: Only a very small number of CDR3 sequences turned up in both tissue and blood, a result put down to high CDR3 diversity combined with limited sampling. Small numbers underpinned the group comparisons: 7 to 9 glioblastoma patients, three low-grade glioma patients and three non-neoplastic patients. VJ-independent divergence between tissue and blood was below expectation in non-neoplastic patients but above expectation in all gliomas, especially low-grade gliomas.

The sequenced material came from glioma tissue, nonneoplastic brain tissue, or PBMCs (not recorded which). The TCR sequence derives from a human donor with low-grade glioma or glioblastoma, undergoing nonglioma brain surgery, or in good health (not recorded which). This sequence uses TRBV7-3 and TRBJ2-1, with 13 bases aligning to TRBD2. The CDR3 region: CASSRLAGGGDEQFF. The base sequence is TGTGCCAGCAGCCGACTAGCGGGGGGCGGCGATGAGCAGTTCTTC.